This record covers a single T cell receptor (beta chain). Its antigen is unknown. No base quality information exists; no much larger clone differs at one position. This entry comes from a study of blood T cell repertoires in COVID-19 (dated by TCRdb to the early 2020s). With respect to the entire study: Samples covering the acute and convalescent phases of COVID-19 were provided by collaborators in the United States, Italy and Spain. Where HLA class I and class II types were available, the types were taken from metadata supplied by the sample provider, not from assay-based typing. The repertoires were released in a freely available public database intended as a resource for research on the immune response to SARS-CoV-2. Nearly every sample came with metadata listing a de-identified subject ID, COVID-19 status, age in years and sex. The material from the prospective study consisted of cDNA or gDNA derived from T cells, B-cell-depleted T cells, or PBMCs. Subjects who had been exposed to COVID-19, were actively infected with it, or had recovered from it provided the deeply sampled blood TCRbeta repertoires that made up the dataset. Samples came from the ongoing ImmuneRACE study (first 160 participants) plus 1,254 subjects from 6 global collaborators.

TCRbeta CDR3 regions were amplified from genomic DNA using the immunoSEQ Assay, a bias-controlled multiplex PCR. On the study's bioinformatics: The number of nucleated cells in each sample was estimated by amplification of reference gene primers within the assay. To quantify the absolute abundance of each unique TCRbeta CDR3 rearrangement, sequence reads were collapsed and filtered. Productive Simpson clonality was computed per sample as the square root of Simpson's diversity index over productive rearrangements. As stored in TCRdb, this immuneACCESS dataset retains in-frame rearrangements with V and J assigned. A fraction of the clones does not appear; measured against another copy, unresolved V genes explain less than half of the discrepancy, and the remainder lacks a known reason. V, J and clone size are those of that table, while D and trimming were read from the DNA. Present in this sample are about 210,000 clones, around 80% of which were seen just once. 4.3% of the sample is in the top ten clones.

V was cut back by 3 bases and J by 6 bases, leaving a gap of 10 bases between them. The CDR3 numbers 12 residues from cysteine through phenylalanine. The read is trimmed to its CDR3 DNA, 36 bases read in frame from base 1. CDR1 is given as DFQATT and CDR2 as SNEGSKA, both from the germline V gene (reference sequence). In the prospective study, participants were roughly 18 to 95 years old, resided in 20 to 30 geographic areas of the United States, and were enrolled through a virtual design. Cohort assignment in the prospective study relied on participant-reported clinical history from a screening survey and a study questionnaire. Mobile phlebotomists in the prospective study collected whole blood, serum and a nasopharyngeal or oropharyngeal swab from every participant. Prospective study participants could optionally give additional blood draws and questionnaires over an approximately 2-month period. Before DNA extraction, prospective study blood samples were shipped either frozen or at room temperature.

What the study reported, not specific to this receptor: The quantity of clinical and demographic metadata differed by source and by participant and was supplied without curation.

The source is a man between 25 and 39 years old with acute COVID-19. The chain is assembled from TRBV20-1 and TRBJ2-3; TRBD1 is a possible D gene, resting on 5 matching bases. Specimen: PBMCs or T cells enriched from blood (not recorded which). The base sequence is TGCAGTGCTAGTAGCAGGGCTGATACGCAGTATTTT. Translated, this is CSASSRADTQYF.